These T cell receptor beta chains were read from a single sample in a study of patients and donors after allogeneic stem cell transplantation. TCRdb passed the RT-PCR reads through MiXCR, listing each CDR3 protein once. The sample consists of about 25,000 distinct CDR3 sequences, approximately 8.8% of them appearing once. The sequenced sample was blood, either unsorted or a sorted T cell fraction (not recorded which). The receptors here all came from a human donor who was either an allogeneic HSCT recipient or a stem cell or donor lymphocyte infusion donor (not recorded which). It is not recorded whose cells these are; they may come from a transplant donor. The CDR3 runs from the conserved cysteine through the conserved F or W. D genes are given only for firm matches. Rows may omit the clone size; those that give it use once, few, many or a size class.

clone size,J gene,V gene,D gene,CDR3 protein,CDR3 DNA
-,TRBJ2-4,TRBV27,-,CATSKRVMLAKNIQYF,TGTGCCACCTCCAAAAGGGTTATGCTAGCCAAAAACATTCAGTACTTC
many,TRBJ1-2,TRBV20-1,-,CSAPGFSDYGYTF,TGCAGTGCCCCCGGCTTCTCGGACTATGGCTACACCTTC
few,TRBJ1-2,TRBV20-1,-,CSASYRDGYTF,TGCAGTGCTAGCTACAGGGACGGCTACACCTTC
-,TRBJ2-5,TRBV11-1,-,CASSPVGRELETQYF,TGTGCCAGCAGCCCGGTTGGAAGGGAGTTGGAGACCCAGTACTTC
-,TRBJ1-2,TRBV27,TRBD1,CASSLGSGGLYGYTF,TGTGCCAGCAGCCTGGGGTCAGGGGGCCTCTATGGCTACACCTTC
few,TRBJ2-2,TRBV10-1,-,CASSELGTGELFF,TGCGCCAGCAGTGAGCTGGGGACCGGGGAGCTGTTTTTT
many,TRBJ2-7,TRBV27,-,CASSSDLSSYEQYF,TGTGCCAGCAGTTCTGATTTGAGCTCCTACGAGCAGTACTTC
-,TRBJ2-7,TRBV11-2,TRBD1,CASSFATGGAYEQYF,TGTGCCAGCAGCTTCGCGACAGGGGGCGCCTACGAGCAGTACTTC
few,TRBJ1-2,TRBV29-1,-,CSAKTGGAKGYTF,TGCAGCGCCAAAACTGGAGGGGCCAAAGGCTACACCTTC
many,TRBJ2-5,TRBV7-9,-,CASSPRWGGPQETQYF,TGTGCCAGCAGCCCCCGTTGGGGGGGGCCGCAAGAGACCCAGTACTTC
few,TRBJ1-4,TRBV7-2,-,CASSPQTATNEKLFF,TGTGCCAGCAGCCCACAGACTGCAACTAATGAAAAACTGTTTTTT